What follows describes a single T cell receptor beta chain. The antigen is unknown. Only in-frame clones appear in the TCRdb table, and some are missing; sequencing was by immunoSEQ multiplex PCR. This sample has around 100,000 clones; just over 90% occur once, and the top ten carry under 0.4%. The record originates from a study of OX40 agonist ivuxolimab in advanced cancers. For the study at large: Patients received intravenous ivuxolimab every 2 weeks at 0.01 to 10 mg/kg. Partial responses were recorded for three patients, including one with hepatocellular carcinoma and two with cutaneous melanoma. Study outcomes and limitations: There was clonal expansion of CD4+ and CD8+ blood T cells by week 6 at 0.1 to 3.0 mg/kg. In CD8+ T cells, expanded clones were on average more numerous than in CD4+.

This CDR3 comprises 18 residues. Germline V gene data show CDR1 as MGHRA and CDR2 as YSYEKL. Trimming shortened V by 2 bases and J by 4 bases, and 21 bases separated the two germline ends. The TCR sequence derives from an adult with an advanced solid tumor such as melanoma, head and neck, liver or kidney cancer. The gene calls are TRBV4-1 and TRBJ1-3; possibly TRBD1 for D (5 bases). The sequences come from CD4+ or CD8+ T cells sorted from blood, collected in a trial of the OX40 agonist ivuxolimab. CDR3 residues: CASSQLSLSGAEGNTIYF. The CDR3 DNA reads as TGCGCCAGCAGCCAATTATCCCTTAGCGGGGCCGAAGGAAACACCATATATTTT.